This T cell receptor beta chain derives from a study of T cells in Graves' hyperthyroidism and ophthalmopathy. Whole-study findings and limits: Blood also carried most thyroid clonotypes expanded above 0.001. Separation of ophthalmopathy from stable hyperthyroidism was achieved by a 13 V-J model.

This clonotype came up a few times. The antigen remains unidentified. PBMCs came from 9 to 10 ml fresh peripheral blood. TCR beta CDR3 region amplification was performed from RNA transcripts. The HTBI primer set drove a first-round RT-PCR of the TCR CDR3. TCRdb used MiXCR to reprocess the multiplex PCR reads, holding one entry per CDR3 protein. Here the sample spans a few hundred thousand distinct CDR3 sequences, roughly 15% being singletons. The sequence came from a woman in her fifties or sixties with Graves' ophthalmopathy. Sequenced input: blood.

The CDR3 spells CSAPRSTSGNIQYF. The CDR3 region has the DNA TGCAGTGCCCCCAGGTCGACTAGCGGAAACATTCAGTACTTC. The chain couples TRBV20-1 to TRBJ2-4; 9 bases line up with TRBD2. This CDR3 comprises 14 residues. Germline V gene sequence: CDR1 DFQATT, CDR2 SNEGSKA (reference sequence). The ends lost 6 bases at V and 6 bases at J; junction bases unmatched: 9.